This T cell receptor (beta chain) was profiled in a study of blood T cells in healthy people across ages (dated by TCRdb to the mid-2010s). Turning to the overall study: In model experiments, template switching captured about one uniquely barcoded TCR beta cDNA molecule for every two T cells. Using deep sequencing normalized with unique cDNA molecular identifiers, the study measured how TCR beta repertoire diversity changes with age. The donors were split into four age groups: young (average 16 years), middle-aged (nearly 40), aged (62) and long-lived (over 75). To avoid experimental bias, donors of different ages were distributed randomly across sequencing lanes. Using the same blood draw, the study looked at two additional independent replicas of 1 million unique cDNA reads for two donors, one aged 18 to 29 and the other aged 80 or older. What the authors observed across the whole study: Total diversity estimates from one million sequenced T cells were considered lower bounds and underestimates. A strong correlation was found between observed TCR beta diversity and the percentage of naive T cells measured by flow cytometry. The CMV infection status of donors was not known, potentially confounding age-related changes in expanded clonotypes. Observed TCR beta diversity per million T cells fell roughly linearly with age, and a significant reduction was already apparent by age approximately 41. The long-lived group showed more naive CD4+ T cells, fewer expanded clones and increased TCR diversity than the aged group, suggesting age selection. Because profiling used bulk unsorted PBMCs, naive and antigen-experienced compartments could not be compared conclusively.

Donors were a few dozen systemically healthy Caucasian individuals from Russia aged roughly 6 to 90 years. Ten milliliters of peripheral blood were drawn from each donor into EDTA-treated Vacutainer tubes. PBMCs were isolated by Ficoll-Paque density-gradient centrifugation, with at least 7 million obtained per sample. Trizol reagent was used to extract total RNA from PBMCs, with at least 5 micrograms per sample. The percentages of naive CD45RAhigh/CD27high T cells were determined by flow cytometry on a PBMC aliquot from every donor. Library prep was done by 5' RACE. These reads were obtained on an Illumina HiSeq 2500. The second PCR ran for roughly 7 to 12 cycles and used a J-beta primer mix along with a sample-barcoded 5' primer. A template-switch 5' adaptor carrying 12 random nucleotides introduced a unique molecular identifier onto each TCR beta cDNA molecule. Each sample yielded at least 3 million CDR3-containing paired-end reads. All of the RNA was converted into first-strand cDNA using the Mint cDNA synthesis kit, with a TRBC-specific oligonucleotide serving as the primer. After uracil-DNA glycosylase treatment, a first 18-cycle PCR used universal primers M1SS and BC2_uni_R on all cDNA. The authors' pipeline ran thus. Each sample was normalized by randomly selecting 1 million high-quality reads, each carrying a distinct molecular identifier. Instead of being binned into consensus sequences, reads with shared molecular identifiers were discarded. MiTCR, with a Q25 quality threshold and the strictest error-elimination algorithm, was used for CDR3 identification, clonotype clustering and error correction. Lower-bound total TCR beta diversity was estimated with a nonparametric unseen species model using Euler transformation. TCRdb reprocessed the public reads (quality trimming at Q25 with fastp, clone calling with MiXCR) and kept in-frame beta chains. Here each entry gathers all rows of one CDR3 protein and keeps the most common genes and DNA. The V and J calls, along with clone size, are taken from TCRdb and not from the paper's own processing. Within this sample are 1.2 million to 1.5 million distinct CDR3 sequences, with approximately 42% of them counted one time only. The top ten clonotypes cover 7% to 9.5% of the sample.

V and J are trimmed by 5 bases and 4 bases, and the gene matches miss 8 bases of the junction. The germline V gene specifies ENHRY as CDR1 and SYGVKD as CDR2. The CDR3 contains 17 residues, cysteine and phenylalanine counted. Solely the CDR3 DNA is kept, with 51 bases framed from the first base. A word on this clonotype: No cognate antigen has been identified for it. No much larger clone is present one base from it, and per-base qualities are unavailable.

The material sequenced was blood. The chain employs TRBV10-3 and TRBJ2-1; TRBD2 fits 13 bases in the junction. The source is a woman aged 18-29 years in good health. The CDR3: CAISPVTLAGGYNEQFF. DNA sequence: TGTGCCATCAGTCCCGTCACACTAGCGGGGGGGTACAATGAGCAGTTCTTC.